This T cell receptor beta chain was recorded in a study of cytomegalovirus exposure and HLA in healthy donors. The PCR employed 60 Vbeta primers together with 13 Jbeta primers. The assay was immunoSEQ multiplex PCR, and TCRdb's table has in-frame clones only and misses some. Among around 75,000 clones listed, around 78% were seen once. V dropped 2 bases and J dropped 7; count of bases not matched to a gene: 13. Germline CDR1 reads MNHEY; CDR2 reads SMNVEV (reference sequence). CDR3 length: 17 amino acids. The chain has TRBV27 and TRBJ2-1, with 8 bases that match TRBD2. The sequenced material came from PBMCs. This clonotype was sampled from a man in his forties in good health and CMV-seronegative. CDR3: CASSLVSGVGVRNEQFF. The DNA of the CDR3 is TGTGCCAGCAGTTTAGTTAGCGGGGTAGGGGTAAGGAATGAGCAGTTCTTC.